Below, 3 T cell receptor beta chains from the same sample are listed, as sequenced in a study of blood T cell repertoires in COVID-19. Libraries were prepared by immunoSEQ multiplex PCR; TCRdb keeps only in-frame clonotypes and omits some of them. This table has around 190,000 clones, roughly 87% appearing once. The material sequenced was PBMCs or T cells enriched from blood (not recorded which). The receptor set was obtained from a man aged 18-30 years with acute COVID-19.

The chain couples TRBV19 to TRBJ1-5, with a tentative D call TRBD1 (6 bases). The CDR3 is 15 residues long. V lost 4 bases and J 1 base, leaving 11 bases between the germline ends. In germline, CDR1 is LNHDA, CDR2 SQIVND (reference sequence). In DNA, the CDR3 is TGTGCCAGTAGTACTCAGGGGAGAAGCAATCAGCCCCAGCATTTT. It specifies CASSTQGRSNQPQHF.

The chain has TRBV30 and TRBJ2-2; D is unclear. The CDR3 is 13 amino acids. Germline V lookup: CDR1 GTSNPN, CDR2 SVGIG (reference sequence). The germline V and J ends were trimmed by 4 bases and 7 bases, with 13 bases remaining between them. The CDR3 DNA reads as TGTGCCTGGACTGAGGCCCCCCACGGGGAGCTGTTTTTT. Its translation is CAWTEAPHGELFF.

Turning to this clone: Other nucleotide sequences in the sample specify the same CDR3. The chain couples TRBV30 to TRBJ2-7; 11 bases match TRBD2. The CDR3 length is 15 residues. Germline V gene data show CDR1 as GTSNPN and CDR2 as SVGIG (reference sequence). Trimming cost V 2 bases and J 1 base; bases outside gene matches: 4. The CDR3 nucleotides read TGTGCCTGGAGTCCACTAGCGGGAGTGTCCTACGAGCAGTACTTC. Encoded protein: CAWSPLAGVSYEQYF. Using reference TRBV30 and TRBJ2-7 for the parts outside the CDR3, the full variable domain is SQTIHQWPATLVQPVGSPLSLECTVEGTSNPNLYWYRQAAGRGLQLLFYSVGIGQISSEVPQNLSASRPQDRQFILSSKKLLLSDSGFYLCAWSPLAGVSYEQYFGPGTRLTVT.